This TCR beta chain derives from a study of identical twins. Points from the study as a whole: Cross-sectional statistical analysis was relied on for the conclusions, without the same donors being followed. Twin pairs' shared out-of-frame alpha sequences were enriched in low generation probability.

TCRdb analysed the 5' RACE reads with MiXCR anew, one entry per CDR3 protein. The sample contains about 1.7 million distinct CDR3 sequences, more than 30% of which appear only once. Germline-derived CDR1 and CDR2 are LGHDT and YNNKEL (reference sequence). Trimming pared 7 bases from V and 3 bases from J, leaving 17 bases between. The CDR3 spans 15 residues. With regard to this clonotype: Its antigen remains unknown.

The sample was cord blood. This sequence originates from a newborn girl in good health. This rearrangement joins TRBV3-1 to TRBJ2-3, with D perhaps matching TRBD2 (6 bases). CDR3 protein: CASNREGLGTDTQYF. DNA of the CDR3: TGTGCCAGCAACCGAGAGGGACTTGGTACAGATACGCAGTATTTT.